The clone carrying this T cell receptor (beta chain) was seen ten or more times. The CDR3 length is 14 residues. Germline V gives CDR1 LGHDT, CDR2 YNNKEL (reference sequence). Deletions cut 1 base from V and 1 base from J, with 7 bases between. Primers used in a second PCR of about 7 to 11 cycles were a sample-barcoded 5' primer and a J-beta primer mix. Each CDR3 protein gets one entry after TCRdb re-called the 5' RACE reads with MiXCR. The sample records about 1.6 million distinct CDR3 sequences, 34% being singletons. This sample stems from a study of blood T cells in healthy people across ages. This receptor was identified in a woman between 25 and 40 years old in good health. The J gene is TRBJ1-1, the V gene TRBV3-1; D uncertain. Sequenced: blood. In DNA form, the CDR3 reads TGTGCCAGCAGCCAAGTGGCCGGGAACACTGAAGCTTTCTTT. Translation: CASSQVAGNTEAFF.